This T cell receptor beta chain was found in a study of blood T cell repertoires in COVID-19. TCRdb's table, derived via immunoSEQ multiplex PCR, lists solely in-frame clones and lacks some. This sample has approximately 96,000 clones, with around nine tenths found just once. This TCR derives from a man in his sixties with acute or convalescent COVID-19. Specimen: peripheral blood.

For the CDR3, the DNA is TGTGCCAGCAGTGAGCCGGGACTAGCGGGAGTCAATGAGCAGTTCTTC. Its protein product is CASSEPGLAGVNEQFF. The chain uses TRBV25-1 and TRBJ2-1; 14 bases match TRBD2. V was clipped by 3 bases and J by 6 bases; unmatched bases: 4. Germline CDR1 and CDR2: MGHDK and SYGVNS. The CDR3 is 16 residues long.